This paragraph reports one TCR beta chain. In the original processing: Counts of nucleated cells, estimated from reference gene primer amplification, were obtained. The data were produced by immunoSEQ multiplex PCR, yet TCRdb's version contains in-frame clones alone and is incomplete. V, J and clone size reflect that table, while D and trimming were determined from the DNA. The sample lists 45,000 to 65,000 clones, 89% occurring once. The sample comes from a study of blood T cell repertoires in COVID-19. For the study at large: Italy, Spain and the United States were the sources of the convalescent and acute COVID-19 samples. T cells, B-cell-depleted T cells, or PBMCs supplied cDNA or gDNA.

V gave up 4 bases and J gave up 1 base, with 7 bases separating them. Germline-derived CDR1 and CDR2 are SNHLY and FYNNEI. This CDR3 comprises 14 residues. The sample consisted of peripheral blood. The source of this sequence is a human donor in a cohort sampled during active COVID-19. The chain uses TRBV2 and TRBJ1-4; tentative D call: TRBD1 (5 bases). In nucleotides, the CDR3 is TGTGCCAGCAGTGCGGGGGTAACTAATGAAAAACTGTTTTTT. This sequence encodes CASSAGVTNEKLFF.